This T cell receptor beta chain was observed in a study of blood T cell repertoires in COVID-19. As for the study in general: The United States, Italy and Spain supplied acute and convalescent COVID-19 samples. In each case, the material was cDNA or gDNA derived from T cells, B-cell-depleted T cells, or PBMCs.

In the original processing: The authors estimated nucleated cell counts from reference gene primer amplification. Clones were sequenced by immunoSEQ multiplex PCR, and TCRdb holds only the in-frame ones, with some missing. The V and J calls and clone size were taken over from that table, and D and trimming were inferred from the DNA. The sample consists of hundreds of thousands of clones, about 89% of them appearing once. Germline V gene data show CDR1 as SNHLY and CDR2 as FYNNEI. Trimming removed 6 bases from V and 5 bases from J; junction bases left unmatched: 14. The CDR3 runs to 17 residues. The receptor was derived from a woman in her sixties who had recovered from COVID-19. Source material: peripheral blood. This chain joins TRBV2 and TRBJ2-1; 9 bases map to TRBD2. CDR3 sequence (DNA): TGTGCCAGCAGCCGTAGCGGGGGAGCTTCCTATGACAATGAGCAGTTCTTC. This gives the protein CASSRSGGASYDNEQFF.